This T cell receptor (beta chain) originates from a study of cytomegalovirus exposure and HLA in healthy donors. Overall study results and limits: A later analysis by the authors found several of the most significant clusters apparently linked to common viral pathogens. A later analysis showed that HLA-associated TCR beta chains had undergone more clonal expansion than equally common others.

PCR employed 60 Vbeta and 13 Jbeta primers. Repertoires were generated with immunoSEQ multiplex PCR, while TCRdb's copy carries only in-frame clones and drops some. The repertoire consists of 100,000 to 150,000 clones, with around four fifths occurring once and the leading ten covering around 20%. The sample holds one count of this clone. Its antigen is undetermined. The CDR3 is made up of 11 amino acids. CDR1 and CDR2 (germline): SGHNT, YYREEE (reference sequence). The V and J ends lost 3 bases and 9 bases respectively, with 9 bases between them. Sequences were obtained from PBMCs. The chain couples TRBV5-4 to TRBJ2-5, with D hard to call. This TCR was recovered from a man younger than 35 in good health and CMV-seropositive. The CDR3 bases are TGTGCCAGCAGCTCTGACGCGGCCCAGTACTTC. Protein: CASSSDAAQYF.